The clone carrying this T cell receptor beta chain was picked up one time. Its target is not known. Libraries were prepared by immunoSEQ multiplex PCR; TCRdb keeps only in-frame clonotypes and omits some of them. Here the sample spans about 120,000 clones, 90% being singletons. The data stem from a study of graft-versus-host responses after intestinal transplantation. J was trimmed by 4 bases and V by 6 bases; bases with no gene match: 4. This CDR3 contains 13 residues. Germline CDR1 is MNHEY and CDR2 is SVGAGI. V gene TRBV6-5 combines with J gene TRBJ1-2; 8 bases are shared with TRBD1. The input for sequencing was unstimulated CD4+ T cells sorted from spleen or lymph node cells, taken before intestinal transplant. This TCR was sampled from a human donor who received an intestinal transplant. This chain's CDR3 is CASSDRGVYGYTF. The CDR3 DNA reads TGTGCCAGCAGCGACAGGGGAGTCTATGGCTACACCTTC.